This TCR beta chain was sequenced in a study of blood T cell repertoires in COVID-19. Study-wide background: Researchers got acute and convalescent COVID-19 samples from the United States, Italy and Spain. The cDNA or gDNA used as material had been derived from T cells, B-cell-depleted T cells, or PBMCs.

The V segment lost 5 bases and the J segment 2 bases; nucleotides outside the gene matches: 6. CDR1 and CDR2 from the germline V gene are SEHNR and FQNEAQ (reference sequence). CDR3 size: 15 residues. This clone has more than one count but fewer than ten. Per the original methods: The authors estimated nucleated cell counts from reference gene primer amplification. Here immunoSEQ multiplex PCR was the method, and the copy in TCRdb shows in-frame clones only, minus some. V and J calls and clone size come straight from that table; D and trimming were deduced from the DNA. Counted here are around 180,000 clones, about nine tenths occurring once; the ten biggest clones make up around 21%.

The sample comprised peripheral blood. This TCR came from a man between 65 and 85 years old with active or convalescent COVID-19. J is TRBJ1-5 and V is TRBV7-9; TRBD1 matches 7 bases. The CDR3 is CASSTQGVGNQPQHF. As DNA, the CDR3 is TGTGCCAGCAGCACTCAGGGGGTAGGCAATCAGCCCCAGCATTTT.